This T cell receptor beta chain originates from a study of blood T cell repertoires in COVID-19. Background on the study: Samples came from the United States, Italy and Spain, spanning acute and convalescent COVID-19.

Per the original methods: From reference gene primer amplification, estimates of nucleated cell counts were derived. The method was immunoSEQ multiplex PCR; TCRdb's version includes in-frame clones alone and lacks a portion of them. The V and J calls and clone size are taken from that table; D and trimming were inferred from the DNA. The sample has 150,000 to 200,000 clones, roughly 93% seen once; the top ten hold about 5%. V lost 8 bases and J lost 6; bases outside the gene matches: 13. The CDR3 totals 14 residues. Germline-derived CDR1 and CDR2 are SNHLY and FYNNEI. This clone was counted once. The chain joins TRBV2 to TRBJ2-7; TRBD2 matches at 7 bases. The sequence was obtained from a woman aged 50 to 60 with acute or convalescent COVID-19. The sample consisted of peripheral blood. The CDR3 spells CASHLESGTREQYF. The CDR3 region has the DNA TGTGCCAGCCATCTGGAAAGCGGGACTCGCGAGCAGTACTTC.